The rows below give T cell receptor beta chains drawn from one sample of a study of OX40 agonist ivuxolimab in advanced cancers. Assay: immunoSEQ multiplex PCR; the TCRdb copy retains only in-frame clones and omits some. The table has approximately 70,000 clones, over 65% seen once. Sequences were derived from CD4+ or CD8+ T cells sorted from blood, sampled in a trial of the OX40 agonist ivuxolimab. The receptor source for this set is an adult with an advanced solid tumor such as melanoma, head and neck, liver or kidney cancer. Each CDR3 is given with its conserved first and last residue. D genes are given only for firm matches. A clone size is listed for some rows: how often the clone was seen (once, few, many), or a class if it is expanded.

length: 16
V: TRBV10-3
D: .
size: .
J: TRBJ1-1
CDR3: CAISESTGTGGTEAFF
DNA: TGTGCCATCAGTGAGTCAACAGGGACGGGCGGCACTGAAGCTTTCTTT

length: 15
V: TRBV28
D: .
size: .
J: TRBJ1-2
CDR3: CASNQPRGLAYGYTF
DNA: TGTGCCAGCAACCAGCCTAGGGGGTTGGCCTATGGCTACACCTTC

length: 15
V: TRBV25-1
D: TRBD1
size: .
J: TRBJ1-1
CDR3: CASSISDRQNTEAFF
DNA: TGTGCCAGCAGTATCTCGGACAGGCAGAACACTGAAGCTTTCTTT

length: 13
V: TRBV19
D: .
size: .
J: TRBJ1-5
CDR3: CASSILINQPQHF
DNA: TGTGCCAGTAGTATTTTAATAAATCAGCCCCAGCATTTT

length: 12
V: TRBV5-6
D: .
size: few
J: TRBJ1-2
CDR3: CASSLGGGGYTF
DNA: TGTGCCAGCAGCTTGGGGGGCGGCGGCTACACCTTC

length: 14
V: TRBV18
D: .
size: .
J: TRBJ2-3
CDR3: CASSHRRTADTQYF
DNA: TGTGCCAGCTCACACCGTAGGACGGCAGATACGCAGTATTTT

length: 13
V: TRBV5-1
D: .
size: .
J: TRBJ2-7
CDR3: CASSTDRAYEQYF
DNA: TGCGCCAGCAGCACGGACAGAGCCTACGAGCAGTACTTC

length: 15
V: TRBV7-3
D: .
size: once
J: TRBJ2-5
CDR3: CASSSTGRTEETQYF
DNA: TGTGCCAGCAGCTCGACGGGACGGACGGAAGAGACCCAGTACTTC

length: 15
V: TRBV9
D: TRBD2
size: once
J: TRBJ2-1
CDR3: CASSVVGLAGYEQFF
DNA: TGTGCCAGCAGCGTTGTCGGACTAGCGGGGTATGAGCAGTTCTTC

length: 16
V: TRBV10-3
D: TRBD2
size: .
J: TRBJ2-3
CDR3: CAISETSGSITDTQYF
DNA: TGTGCCATCAGTGAAACTAGCGGGAGTATAACAGATACGCAGTATTTT

length: 15
V: TRBV10-2
D: TRBD1
size: .
J: TRBJ2-7
CDR3: CASRGTGGAAPPQYF
DNA: TGCGCCAGCAGAGGGACAGGGGGCGCAGCCCCTCCCCAGTACTTC

length: 13
V: TRBV5-4
D: .
size: .
J: TRBJ1-2
CDR3: CASSLRGAHGYTF
DNA: TGTGCCAGCAGCTTGAGGGGGGCTCATGGCTACACCTTC

length: 13
V: TRBV2
D: .
size: .
J: TRBJ2-7
CDR3: CASTATGRYEQYF
DNA: TGTGCCAGCACAGCGACAGGTCGGTACGAGCAGTACTTC

length: 17
V: TRBV7-2
D: .
size: once
J: TRBJ1-4
CDR3: CASSLDWSGSTNEKLFF
DNA: TGTGCCAGCAGCTTAGACTGGTCAGGGTCAACTAATGAAAAACTGTTTTTT

length: 13
V: TRBV5-4
D: .
size: .
J: TRBJ2-2
CDR3: CASSLDFTGELFF
DNA: TGTGCCAGCAGCTTGGATTTTACCGGGGAGCTGTTTTTT

length: 13
V: TRBV19
D: .
size: .
J: TRBJ1-1
CDR3: CASSIAGQTEAFF
DNA: TGTGCCAGTAGTATAGCAGGGCAGACTGAAGCTTTCTTT

length: 13
V: TRBV5-6
D: .
size: .
J: TRBJ1-2
CDR3: CASSLRRWEGYTF
DNA: TGTGCCAGCAGCTTGAGGCGGTGGGAAGGCTACACCTTC

length: 14
V: TRBV29-1
D: TRBD1
size: .
J: TRBJ1-2
CDR3: CSVEDDRGGYGYTF
DNA: TGCAGCGTTGAAGATGACAGGGGAGGCTATGGCTACACCTTC

length: 16
V: TRBV27
D: TRBD2
size: once
J: TRBJ2-2
CDR3: CASSLQTSANTGELFF
DNA: TGTGCCAGCAGTTTGCAAACTAGCGCGAACACCGGGGAGCTGTTTTTT

length: 16
V: TRBV6-5
D: .
size: .
J: TRBJ1-1
CDR3: CASSYQAGRLNTEAFF
DNA: TGTGCCAGCAGTTACCAGGCGGGGAGGTTGAACACTGAAGCTTTCTTT

length: 12
V: TRBV29-1
D: TRBD2
size: .
J: TRBJ2-1
CDR3: CSVGAGHGEQFF
DNA: TGCAGCGTTGGAGCGGGGCACGGTGAGCAGTTCTTC

length: 14
V: TRBV2
D: .
size: few
J: TRBJ1-5
CDR3: CASSQQGGNQPQHF
DNA: TGTGCCAGCAGTCAACAGGGAGGCAATCAGCCCCAGCATTTT

length: 15
V: TRBV19
D: .
size: .
J: TRBJ1-5
CDR3: CASSTRWLENQPQHF
DNA: TGTGCCAGTAGTACACGGTGGTTAGAGAATCAGCCCCAGCATTTT

length: 17
V: TRBV7-8
D: .
size: .
J: TRBJ2-1
CDR3: CASSPSGVLTSYNEQFF
DNA: TGTGCCAGCAGCCCTAGTGGGGTACTAACCTCCTACAATGAGCAGTTCTTC

length: 13
V: TRBV29-1
D: TRBD1
size: .
J: TRBJ1-1
CDR3: CSERQGAYTEAFF
DNA: TGCAGCGAACGACAGGGGGCGTACACTGAAGCTTTCTTT

length: 16
V: TRBV11-2
D: TRBD1
size: .
J: TRBJ1-2
CDR3: CASSRQVLTGGYGYTF
DNA: TGTGCCAGCAGCCGCCAGGTCCTCACAGGGGGCTATGGCTACACCTTC

length: 16
V: TRBV9
D: TRBD2
size: .
J: TRBJ2-1
CDR3: CASSVLGTSGRDEQFF
DNA: TGTGCCAGCAGCGTCCTCGGGACTAGCGGGAGAGATGAGCAGTTCTTC

length: 15
V: TRBV7-9
D: TRBD2
size: .
J: TRBJ2-7
CDR3: CASSQTGGLTYEQYF
DNA: TGTGCCAGCAGCCAAACGGGAGGGTTAACCTACGAGCAGTACTTC

length: 15
V: TRBV5-1
D: .
size: .
J: TRBJ2-3
CDR3: CASSLDGIYTDTQYF
DNA: TGCGCCAGCAGCTTGGACGGAATCTACACAGATACGCAGTATTTT

length: 18
V: TRBV2
D: .
size: .
J: TRBJ2-2
CDR3: CASSGALWGEANTGELFF
DNA: TGTGCCAGCAGTGGAGCCCTCTGGGGGGAAGCGAACACCGGGGAGCTGTTTTTT

length: 16
V: TRBV9
D: TRBD2
size: .
J: TRBJ2-5
CDR3: CASSIASSGVLGTQYF
DNA: TGTGCCAGCAGCATAGCTTCTAGCGGGGTCCTGGGAACCCAGTACTTC

length: 12
V: TRBV18
D: .
size: .
J: TRBJ2-1
CDR3: CASSLGGGEQFF
DNA: TGTGCCAGCTCACTAGGAGGAGGTGAGCAGTTCTTC

length: 15
V: TRBV5-1
D: .
size: .
J: TRBJ1-1
CDR3: CASSFYGTLNTEAFF
DNA: TGCGCCAGCAGCTTTTACGGGACACTAAACACTGAAGCTTTCTTT

length: 11
V: TRBV29-1
D: .
size: many
J: TRBJ1-3
CDR3: CSVELGNTIYF
DNA: TGCAGCGTTGAACTGGGAAACACCATATATTTT

length: 15
V: TRBV19
D: .
size: .
J: TRBJ1-1
CDR3: CASDPEGGASTEAFF
DNA: TGTGCCAGTGACCCGGAGGGGGGCGCAAGCACTGAAGCTTTCTTT

length: 18
V: TRBV18
D: .
size: .
J: TRBJ2-3
CDR3: CASSPFPSEQSSTDTQYF
DNA: TGTGCCAGCTCACCATTTCCTAGCGAGCAATCTAGCACAGATACGCAGTATTTT

length: 14
V: TRBV11-3
D: .
size: medium-sized
J: TRBJ2-3
CDR3: CASSLTASTDTQYF
DNA: TGTGCCAGCAGCTTAACTGCTAGCACAGATACGCAGTATTTT

length: 15
V: TRBV5-1
D: .
size: .
J: TRBJ1-1
CDR3: CASSILGDMNTEAFF
DNA: TGCGCCAGCAGCATCCTAGGGGACATGAACACTGAAGCTTTCTTT

length: 12
V: TRBV30
D: .
size: .
J: TRBJ2-7
CDR3: CAWRGAGYEQCF
DNA: TGTGCCTGGAGGGGGGCGGGATACGAGCAGTGCTTC

length: 13
V: TRBV10-3
D: .
size: once
J: TRBJ2-3
CDR3: CAISRGLTDTQYF
DNA: TGTGCCATCAGCAGGGGACTCACAGATACGCAGTATTTT

length: 14
V: TRBV2
D: .
size: .
J: TRBJ2-6
CDR3: CASRVGTGANVLTF
DNA: TGTGCCAGCAGAGTAGGGACAGGGGCCAACGTCCTGACTTTC

length: 15
V: TRBV5-1
D: TRBD2
size: .
J: TRBJ2-1
CDR3: CASSLAPGLDGEQFF
DNA: TGCGCCAGCAGCTTGGCCCCAGGACTAGATGGCGAGCAGTTCTTC

length: 12
V: TRBV29-1
D: .
size: .
J: TRBJ2-5
CDR3: CSVDPTGETQYF
DNA: TGCAGCGTTGACCCAACGGGGGAGACCCAGTACTTC

length: 13
V: TRBV5-6
D: .
size: .
J: TRBJ2-7
CDR3: CASTLPRLREQYF
DNA: TGTGCCAGCACCCTACCCCGGCTTCGCGAGCAGTACTTC

length: 13
V: TRBV19
D: .
size: .
J: TRBJ2-1
CDR3: CASSPRGYNEQFF
DNA: TGTGCCAGTAGCCCCCGGGGTTACAATGAGCAGTTCTTC

length: 18
V: TRBV19
D: TRBD1
size: .
J: TRBJ1-2
CDR3: CASTTPGGQGGANYGYTF
DNA: TGTGCCAGTACCACTCCCGGAGGACAGGGGGGTGCTAACTATGGCTACACCTTC

length: 13
V: TRBV6-5
D: .
size: .
J: TRBJ2-1
CDR3: CASSYSRGNEQFF
DNA: TGTGCCAGCAGTTACTCGAGAGGCAATGAGCAGTTCTTC

length: 13
V: TRBV6-9
D: TRBD1
size: few
J: TRBJ1-5
CDR3: CASRTGEDQPQHF
DNA: TGTGCCAGCCGGACAGGGGAAGATCAGCCCCAGCATTTT

length: 18
V: TRBV21-1
D: .
size: .
J: TRBJ2-5
CDR3: CASSKVGDSFYPQETQYF
DNA: TGTGCCAGCAGCAAAGTAGGGGACAGTTTTTATCCCCAAGAGACCCAGTACTTC

length: 14
V: TRBV2
D: .
size: .
J: TRBJ2-3
CDR3: CASSPGTLTDTQYF
DNA: TGTGCCAGCAGCCCCGGGACCCTCACAGATACGCAGTATTTT

length: 15
V: TRBV7-2
D: TRBD1
size: once
J: TRBJ1-1
CDR3: CASRDGTGGNTEAFF
DNA: TGTGCCAGCAGAGACGGGACAGGGGGGAACACTGAAGCTTTCTTT

length: 12
V: TRBV6-5
D: .
size: .
J: TRBJ2-7
CDR3: CASSKMGFEQYF
DNA: TGTGCCAGCAGCAAAATGGGGTTCGAGCAGTACTTC

length: 16
V: TRBV7-9
D: TRBD1
size: .
J: TRBJ1-2
CDR3: CASSLGRQGEGYGYTF
DNA: TGTGCCAGCAGCTTAGGAAGACAGGGGGAGGGCTATGGCTACACCTTC

length: 12
V: TRBV28
D: TRBD1
size: .
J: TRBJ1-1
CDR3: CASTDRAVEAFF
DNA: TGTGCCAGCACCGACAGGGCTGTTGAAGCTTTCTTT

length: 14
V: TRBV6-6
D: TRBD1
size: .
J: TRBJ1-4
CDR3: CASSYRTGYEKLFF
DNA: TGTGCCAGCAGTTACAGGACAGGGTATGAAAAACTGTTTTTT

length: 15
V: TRBV4-3
D: .
size: .
J: TRBJ1-1
CDR3: CASSQDPRKGTEAFF
DNA: TGCGCCAGCAGCCAAGACCCTCGTAAGGGCACTGAAGCTTTCTTT

length: 14
V: TRBV21-1
D: .
size: .
J: TRBJ2-7
CDR3: CASSNGQGAGEQYF
DNA: TGTGCCAGCAGCAATGGGCAGGGGGCGGGTGAGCAGTACTTC

length: 14
V: TRBV18
D: TRBD2
size: .
J: TRBJ2-1
CDR3: CASSPKGLGNEQFF
DNA: TGTGCCAGCTCACCAAAGGGACTAGGCAATGAGCAGTTCTTC

length: 13
V: TRBV7-3
D: .
size: .
J: TRBJ1-1
CDR3: CASSLHPNTEAFF
DNA: TGTGCCAGCAGCTTACATCCGAACACTGAAGCTTTCTTT